This note documents a single T cell receptor (beta chain) sequence. The target antigen is unknown. Unexposed donor CD4+ T cells date from about 2010-2019, before the COVID-19 pandemic. After about 10 days of culture, CD4+ T cells were isolated. PBMCs were plated at roughly 2 million per well in IL-2-containing medium. Half the medium was replaced with IL-2 medium on days 3 and 7. This sample was included in a study of CD4 T cells in relation to SARS-CoV-2 and coronaviruses. About the research overall: TCR beta CDR3s were sequenced after 10-day antigen culture of PBMCs.

The protocol was immunoSEQ multiplex PCR, while the TCRdb copy is restricted to in-frame clones and leaves out a portion. The sample carries just over 25,000 clones, 60% to 85% recorded once. Trimming shortened V by 6 bases and J by 4 bases, and 10 bases separated the two germline ends. CDR1 and CDR2 from the germline V gene are SQVTM and ANQGSEA. This CDR3 is built from 12 residues. Study outcomes and limitations: SARS-CoV-2-driven expansion was significantly weaker in crossreactive than monoreactive clones.

Specimen: CD4+ T cells from PBMCs, cultured in vitro. V gene TRBV29-1 combines with J gene TRBJ1-3; D unclear. This clonotype was obtained from a human donor in good health. The CDR3 is CSVGPDGNTIYF. CDR3 DNA sequence: TGCAGCGTCGGGCCAGACGGAAACACCATATATTTT.